This T cell receptor beta chain derives from a study of T cell responses to AZD1222 COVID-19 vaccine (dated by TCRdb to the early 2020s). In terms of the full investigation: Because spike-specific TCR depth and breadth did not differ between the two schedules, AZD1222 recipients who got a second dose at roughly 4 weeks were pooled with those who got a second dose at roughly 12 weeks. TCR sequencing was performed for about 250 trial participants, of whom 200 to 210 were given two doses of AZD1222 and 26 were given two doses of MenACWY control vaccine. Trial participants were enrolled into age subgroups of 18-55, 56-69 and 70-plus years, which contained approximately 150, 28 and 58 TCR-sequenced participants, respectively.

The sample's time point, from its label and the paper: baseline before first vaccination. The vaccinee samples were drawn from two UK trials, COV001 and COV002, one of which was a single-blind randomized controlled phase 2/3 trial testing AZD1222 (ChAdOx1 nCoV-19) in healthy adults. For TCRbeta chain sequencing, PBMC samples were collected from trial participants at day 0 and at day 28 after the second dose. Details on this clone: Its antigen is still unknown. No base-level quality is on record; no much larger clone is a single base apart.

The CDR3 regions of human TCRbeta chains were analyzed by immunosequencing. The source study handled its data this way. TCRs in the repertoires were compared against a reference library of SARS-CoV-2-specific TCRs that had been generated with the MIRA antigen-specificity platform. Breadth meant the fraction of unique TCRs that were SARS-CoV-2-associated, whereas depth meant the fraction of total T cells that were SARS-CoV-2-associated. Each spike-specific TCR was assigned to its reactive spike region and to a CD4 or CD8 class using the MIRA data. Log10-transformed breadth and depth values were compared by one-way ANOVA with Sidak's multiple comparisons tests. TCRdb re-hosts the immuneACCESS table, in-frame sequences only. Its copies lack some clones; in the studies checked, an unresolved V gene accounts for under half of them, and the cause for the rest is not known. V, J and clone size derive from that table, while D and trimming were established from the DNA sequence. The sample yields more than 100,000 clones; about 85% were counted once. Approximately 5.9% of the sample rests with the top ten.

Results and caveats for the whole study, not just this receptor: CD4 TCRs associated with the vaccine covered the entire spike protein, and the dominant responses were in regions 160-218 and 743-854. Participants were mostly white British, with more females than males. The authors suggested clonal diversity may have been underestimated. After two AZD1222 doses, spike-specific TCR breadth and depth were significantly higher than at day 0 and than in MenACWY recipients. Reportedly, close to half of the unique spike-specific TCRs recognized epitopes lying outside the regions that are mutated in the B.1.351 and B.1.1.7 variants. In the small 56-69-year group, the increase in depth fell short of significance, most likely because of low power. Because no day 14 peak-response samples were available, repertoires were characterized only after the peak T cell response. Only 5 to 7 AZD1222 recipients were SARS-CoV-2 seropositive at baseline, limiting conclusions about previously exposed vaccinees.

After removal of 2 bases from V and 5 bases from J, the junction retains 5 bases not matched to a gene. The CDR3 numbers 16 residues from cysteine through phenylalanine. Only the CDR3 DNA stays, 48 bases, in frame from base 1. Based on the germline V gene (reference sequence), the CDR1 and CDR2 sequences are SEHNR and FQNEAQ. Sequencing used peripheral blood, obtained on day 0 of AZD1222 vaccination. This sequence originates from an adult in good health. This receptor chain uses TRBV7-9 and TRBJ2-1; 11 junctional bases match TRBD1. The CDR3 in this case is CASSLSRDRGNNEQFF. The DNA is TGTGCCAGCAGCTTAAGTCGGGACAGGGGGAACAATGAGCAGTTCTTC.